This T cell receptor beta chain was sequenced in a study of cytomegalovirus exposure and HLA in healthy donors (dated by TCRdb to the late 2010s). Regarding the complete study: An earlier analysis of fewer than 750 of the donors reported under 300 Gb of sequence data and 117 million unique TCR beta sequences obtained from about 179 million T cells. An early release that covered around 590 HLA-typed donors contained approximately 300 gigabases of sequencing data and tens of millions of unique TCR sequences. The genetic ancestry cluster associated with self-reported Caucasian donors included about 84% of the approximately 410 genotyped donors. The study was designed to test whether signatures of past pathogen exposure could be identified by cataloging public T cell receptors. The study used immunosequencing to profile the T cell repertoires of approximately 690 subjects and linked those repertoires to cytomegalovirus serostatus. In addition to the first cohort of 666 subjects, a separate validation cohort of 130 or so different subjects was used. High-throughput TCR immunosequencing, statistical association of individual TCRs with disease status, and machine learning were combined to predict cytomegalovirus infection status. A later analysis re-analyzed previously published TCR beta repertoires from 500 to 700 donors and added high-resolution HLA genotyping to study TCR occurrence patterns. Rather than drawing on any new phenotypic data, the later analysis identified candidate immune exposures from TCR beta sequences and the way those sequences occurred across donors. To decide whether each TCR beta V gene segment behaved as functional or pseudogenic, an earlier analysis of some 600 of the donors relied on high-throughput TCR beta sequencing. Alongside the repertoire data, information on donor age, sex, ethnicity and CMV serostatus was compiled. Genome-wide SNP genotypes for about 55% of the roughly 670 donors were used in a later genetic analysis, which treated that subset as a discovery cohort. All discovery cohort repertoires had been generated using a single sequencing platform. Class I and class II HLA loci were covered by the typing at four-digit resolution. Typing coverage varied by locus: roughly 629-640 donors for A, B, C, DRB1 and DQB1; 522 for DQA1; 606 for DPA1; fewer than 480 for DPB1. Roughly 5 DR-DQ haplotypes were handled as single units for association and clustering, since linkage in the cohort was strong. Across around 400 genotyped donors of the cohort, an average of about 240,000 unique TCR beta nucleotide sequences per donor were sequenced, and roughly 17% of those sequences were non-productive. The paper as a whole reports these results and caveats: A few of the identified cytomegalovirus-associated TCR beta chains were confirmed in vitro to be specific for cytomegalovirus antigens. The classifier was reported to diagnose cytomegalovirus status with high specificity and sensitivity in both the original cohort and the validation cohort. A group of highly shared sequence variants was considered likely to be a technical artifact of the sequencing pipeline. An association between a missense DCLRE1C variant and V-gene and J-gene trimming of TCR beta chains was found in a later genetic analysis and replicated in an independent cohort. Most TCR sequences were observed very rarely across donors, whereas some public TCRs were present in many individuals. In a later analysis, the rate of TCR association differed among HLA loci, with DRB1 alleles having the most associated TCRs and HLA-C alleles having the fewest. Several of the top co-occurrence clusters appeared to be linked to parvovirus B19, influenza, CMV and Epstein-Barr virus, according to a later analysis. A later analysis found that HLA-associated TCR beta chains were more clonally expanded and had lower generation probabilities than equally common non-associated chains. The study listed 150 to 200 TCR beta chains as associated with cytomegalovirus. Some IMGT-functional V segments, including TRBV6-2 and TRBV6-3, could not be distinguished by the 87-base-pair reads and were therefore excluded. Compared with the roughly 670-donor mean, donors in an Asian-associated ancestry cluster had fewer N-insertions in productive TCRs, according to a later genetic analysis. The presence/absence analyses assumed that sequencing depth was roughly uniform across donors, and that assumption may not be true. Most CMV-associated TCR beta chains appeared to be HLA-restricted in a later analysis, and the HLA associations seemed to be driven largely by CMV exposure. Because counts were too low, roughly 16 rarely observed V segments, including chromosome 9 orphons, were excluded from the earlier analysis of several hundred of the donors. The authors suggested that the approach could potentially be generalized to other disease states and immunological phenotypes. Only TCR beta chains were sequenced in this cohort, and the absence of alpha or paired-chain data limited detectable features. A further reported finding was that TCR beta sequences accurately predicted the HLA-A and HLA-B alleles for most subjects in the first cohort. The only immune exposure information available for the cohort was CMV serostatus. In an earlier analysis of fewer than 750 of the donors, most TCR beta V segments were observed in productive rearrangements about 90% or about 30% of the time, broadly matching IMGT annotations. Correlated functional status among segregating V segments might be attributable to linkage disequilibrium, but an unknown experimental factor could not be ruled out. Assigning TCR associations to individual alleles was difficult when HLA alleles, especially DR and DQ, strongly co-occurred. At a false discovery rate of 0.05, a later analysis linked 15,000 to 20,000 TCR beta sequences to specific HLA alleles. Because HLA typing was unavailable for some donors at each locus, only the typed subset was used in association tests.

Libraries came from the immunoSEQ multiplex PCR assay. For the multiplex PCR, a mixture combining 60 forward primers for TCR Vbeta segments and 13 reverse primers for TCR Jbeta segments was used. Amplification of the CDR3 region of rearranged TCR beta genes was performed with a multiplex PCR assay on genomic DNA. Amplified TCR beta libraries were sequenced as 87-base-pair reads on the Illumina HiSeq System. The authors' pipeline ran thus. A later analysis tallied roughly 80 million unique TCR beta chains across the 666 repertoires, and around 12 million of those chains were shared by two or more donors. A nearest-neighbor algorithm error-corrected the raw reads and collapsed the reads into unique sequences, merging closely related sequences to remove PCR and sequencing errors. CDR3 sequences were aligned to IMGT reference sequences to assign V, D and J gene segments. For a sequence to be retained, a match of at least six nucleotides to both a V gene segment and a J gene segment was required. Rearrangements were called productive when the CDR3 lacked stop codons and stayed in frame with V and J; all others were non-productive. CDR3 was defined by IMGT convention, running from the second conserved V-encoded cysteine to the conserved J-encoded phenylalanine. In an earlier analysis of roughly 580 of the donors, sequences lacking an unambiguous match to a single V gene segment were excluded. An earlier analysis of just under 600 of the donors called V segments functional above 56.7% productive rearrangements and segregating when the between-donor standard deviation exceeded 5%. A statistical classification framework was developed to diagnose cytomegalovirus status using the catalog of TCR beta chain sequences. In a later analysis, TCR nucleotide sequences were compared against IMGT/GENE-DB human TR gene sequences so that V and J genes could be assigned. Using the TCRdist pipeline, a later analysis assigned CDR3 sequences along with most-parsimonious VDJ recombination scenarios. In a later analysis, each TCR beta chain was defined by its CDR3 amino acid sequence together with its V-gene family, and reads lacking a unique V-gene family were excluded. To address suspected cross-contamination and a sequencing artifact, a later analysis removed roughly 640 highly shared, low-generation-probability nucleotide sequences. In a later analysis, a clonal expansion index for each public chain was calculated from normalized within-repertoire ranks of inferred template counts. In a later analysis, generation probabilities were computed with a VDJ recombination model fitted to out-of-frame rearrangements, and the resulting probabilities were checked against IGoR. Hypergeometric tests were used in a later analysis to score TCR-TCR, TCR-HLA and TCR-CMV co-occurrence, with a repertoire-size bias correction applied to the TCR pairs. In a later analysis, false discovery rates were estimated by permuting HLA or CMV assignments 20 times. A later analysis grouped co-occurring TCRs with DBSCAN, adding TCRdist sequence similarity when clustering within HLA-allele-positive subsets. For co-occurrence clustering, repertoires with fewer than 30,000 or more than 120,000 public chains were excluded, along with a handful of repertoires with anomalous nucleotide sharing. Here the immuneACCESS table is served through TCRdb, limited to in-frame sequences with V and J called. Missing clones are a known gap in these copies; in checked studies unresolved V genes cover under half, and the rest lacks a known reason. V and J calls plus clone size are reproduced from that table; the DNA served to infer D and trimming. The sample table contains 60,000 or so clones; only one count was recorded for 89% of them. Roughly 1.6% of the sample is taken by the ten largest.

The cohort comprised around 690 healthy bone marrow donors. At the time of sampling, every cohort member was nominally healthy, though immune exposures that went unrecorded were likely present. The donor tested CMV seropositive and was one of the 289 seropositive cohort members. A peripheral blood sample was provided by each donor, and peripheral blood mononuclear cells were used for TCR beta sequencing. The Qiagen DNeasy Blood Extraction Kit was used to extract genomic DNA from the blood cell samples. Notes on this clone: Its antigen is currently not known. No quality values exist for individual bases; no much larger clone is one base distant.

From the germline V gene (reference sequence), CDR1 is SEHNR and CDR2 is FQNEAQ. V is cut back by 5 bases and J by 2 bases, with 5 bases in the junction unmatched. The CDR3 measures 15 amino acids from cysteine to phenylalanine. The DNA shown is the 45-base CDR3, in frame from base 1. Rearrangement joined TRBV7-9 to TRBJ1-5, with 8 middle bases fitting TRBD1. The source of this sequence is a man aged 30-40 years in good health and CMV-seropositive. Sequencing was carried out using PBMCs. The DNA is TGTGCCAGCAGCCGATCGACAGGGGGCAATCAGCCCCAGCATTTT. It encodes CASSRSTGGNQPQHF.